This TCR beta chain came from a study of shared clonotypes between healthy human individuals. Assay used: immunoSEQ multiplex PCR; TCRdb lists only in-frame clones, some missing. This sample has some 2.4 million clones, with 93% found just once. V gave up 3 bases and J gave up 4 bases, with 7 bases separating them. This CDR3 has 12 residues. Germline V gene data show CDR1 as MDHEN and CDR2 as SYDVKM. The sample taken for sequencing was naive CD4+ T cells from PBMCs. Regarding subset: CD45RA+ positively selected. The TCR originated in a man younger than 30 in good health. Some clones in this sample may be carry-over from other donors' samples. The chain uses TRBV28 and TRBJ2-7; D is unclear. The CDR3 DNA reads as TGTGCCAGCAGTTTCTGGGTTTACGAGCAGTACTTC. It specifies CASSFWVYEQYF.